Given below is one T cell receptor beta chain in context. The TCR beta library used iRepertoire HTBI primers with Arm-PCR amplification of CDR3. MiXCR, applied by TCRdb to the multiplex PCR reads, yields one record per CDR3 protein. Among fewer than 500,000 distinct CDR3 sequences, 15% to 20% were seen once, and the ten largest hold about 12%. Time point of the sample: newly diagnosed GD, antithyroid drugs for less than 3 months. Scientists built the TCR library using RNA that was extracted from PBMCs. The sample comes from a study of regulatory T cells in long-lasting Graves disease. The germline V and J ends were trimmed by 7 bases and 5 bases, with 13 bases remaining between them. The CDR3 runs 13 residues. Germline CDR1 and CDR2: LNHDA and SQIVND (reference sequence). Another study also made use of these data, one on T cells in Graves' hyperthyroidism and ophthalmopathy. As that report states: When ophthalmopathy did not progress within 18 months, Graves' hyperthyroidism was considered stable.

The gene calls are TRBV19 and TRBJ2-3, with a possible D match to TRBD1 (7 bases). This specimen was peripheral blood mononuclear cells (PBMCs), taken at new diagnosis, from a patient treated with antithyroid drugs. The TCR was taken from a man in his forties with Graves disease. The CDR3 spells CASTRGTEDTQYF. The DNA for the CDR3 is TGTGCCAGTACTCGGGGGACAGAAGATACGCAGTATTTT.